The rows below give T cell receptor beta chains drawn from one sample of a study of blood T cell repertoires in COVID-19. The data were produced by immunoSEQ multiplex PCR, yet TCRdb's version contains in-frame clones alone and is incomplete. This table has about 240,000 clones, 86% appearing once. The sequenced sample consisted of peripheral blood. These receptors were collected from a man in his fifties or sixties with acute or convalescent COVID-19. Both conserved end residues are part of each CDR3. The D gene is left open where the match is weak. Part of the rows lack a size; the others show once, few, many or a class for expanded clones.

d_gene | j_gene | v_gene | abundance | CDR3nt | CDR3aa
NA | TRBJ2-7 | TRBV3-1/TRBV3-2 | NA | TGTGCCAGCAGAGACAAGCTGGGCGAGCAGTACTTC | CASRDKLGEQYF
TRBD2 | TRBJ2-1 | TRBV15 | NA | TGTGCCACCAGCAGAGTGAGGCTAGCGGGAATTAATGAGCAGTTCTTC | CATSRVRLAGINEQFF
TRBD1 | TRBJ1-6 | TRBV30 | few | TGTGCCTGGAGGCCGGGACAGGGAAATTCACCCCTCCACTTT | CAWRPGQGNSPLHF
NA | TRBJ2-1 | TRBV11-3 | NA | TGTGCCAGCAGCTTAGATCCCGCAGGGGTGAATGAGCAGTTCTTC | CASSLDPAGVNEQFF
TRBD1 | TRBJ1-2 | TRBV27 | once | TGTGCCAGCAGTTTTTTAGGGGGCGATGGCTACACCTTC | CASSFLGGDGYTF
NA | TRBJ1-3 | TRBV4-3 | once | TGCGCCAGCAGCCAAGGGGTCGGGAACTCTGGAAACACCATATATTTT | CASSQGVGNSGNTIYF
NA | TRBJ2-7 | TRBV19 | NA | TGTGCCAGTAGTATGAGGGGGGGCAGCTACGAGCAGTACTTC | CASSMRGGSYEQYF
NA | TRBJ2-7 | TRBV27 | NA | TGTGCCAGCAGTTTTAGGGCTAGCGACTACGAGCAGTACTTC | CASSFRASDYEQYF
NA | TRBJ1-4 | TRBV7-8 | NA | TGTGCCAGCAGCTTAGGTCTGACAAAGAATGAAAAACTGTTTTTT | CASSLGLTKNEKLFF
TRBD2 | TRBJ2-1 | TRBV29-1 | NA | TGCAGCGTTGAATCGGAAGGAGGGCTAGCGGGGGTCAGGAATGAGCAGTTCTTC | CSVESEGGLAGVRNEQFF
NA | TRBJ1-4 | TRBV10-3 | NA | TGTGCCATCAGCGAGGGAGGGGCTAATGAAAAACTGTTTTTT | CAISEGGANEKLFF
TRBD1 | TRBJ1-1 | TRBV24-1 | NA | TGTGCCACCAGTGATGCCGGGACAGGGGGAACATCCACTGAAGCTTTCTTT | CATSDAGTGGTSTEAFF
NA | TRBJ1-1 | TRBV6-6 | NA | TGTGCCAGCAGTTTCGGAGGGGCGGGCACTGAAGCTTTCTTT | CASSFGGAGTEAFF
NA | TRBJ2-3 | TRBV3-1/TRBV3-2 | NA | TGTGCCAGCAGCCAAATGACAACTAGCACAGATACGCAGTATTTT | CASSQMTTSTDTQYF
TRBD2 | TRBJ2-1 | TRBV11-1 | NA | TGTGCCAGCAGCGTAAATGGACTAGCCGAAATAAATGAGCAGTTCTTC | CASSVNGLAEINEQFF
NA | TRBJ2-6 | TRBV5-1 | NA | TGCGCCAGCAGCTACCAGTACTCTGGGGCCAACGTCCTGACTTTC | CASSYQYSGANVLTF
NA | TRBJ1-4 | TRBV30 | NA | TGTGCCTGGAGTATTGACAGTCCCTCAAGGGGTGAAAAACTGTTTTTT | CAWSIDSPSRGEKLFF
NA | TRBJ2-6 | TRBV5-4 | NA | TGTGCCAGCTTTCTTTATAAGGGGTACTCTGGGGCCAACGTCCTGACTTTC | CASFLYKGYSGANVLTF
NA | TRBJ2-7 | TRBV6-2/TRBV6-3 | NA | TGTGCCAGCAGTAACCGGGACATTGTCAACGAGCAGTACTTC | CASSNRDIVNEQYF
NA | TRBJ1-3 | TRBV2 | NA | TGTGCCAGCACTGCGGGCGGGAATGGAAACACCATATATTTT | CASTAGGNGNTIYF
TRBD1 | TRBJ1-5 | TRBV6-2/TRBV6-3 | NA | TGTGCCAGCAGTTCCCTCCAGGGGGTCACCTATAGCAATCAGCCCCAGCATTTT | CASSSLQGVTYSNQPQHF
TRBD2 | TRBJ2-2 | TRBV2 | NA | TGTGCCAGCAGTGGATCCAGCGGGAGTCCCACCGGGGAGCTGTTTTTT | CASSGSSGSPTGELFF
NA | TRBJ2-1 | TRBV11-3 | once | TGTGCCAGCAGCTTAACTAGTGGCCCCAATGAGCAGTTCTTC | CASSLTSGPNEQFF
NA | TRBJ2-2 | TRBV11-2 | NA | TGTGCCAGCAGCTCCCCAGATGGGGAGCTGTTTTTT | CASSSPDGELFF
NA | TRBJ2-2 | TRBV2 | NA | TGTGCCAGCACCAGGACAGCCGACACCGGGGAGCTGTTTTTT | CASTRTADTGELFF
NA | TRBJ1-6 | TRBV7-2 | NA | TGTGCCAGCAGCTCCCAGGATGGTTCACCCCTCCACTTT | CASSSQDGSPLHF
TRBD1 | TRBJ2-1 | TRBV4-3 | few | TGCGCCAGCAGCCAAGGGACAGGGGGCTTCTACAATGAGCAGTTCTTC | CASSQGTGGFYNEQFF
TRBD2 | TRBJ2-3 | TRBV5-1 | few | TGCGCCAGCAGTCCCGGGACTACTCGGGCTACAGATACGCAGTATTTT | CASSPGTTRATDTQYF
TRBD2 | TRBJ2-1 | TRBV24-1 | once | TGTGCCACCAGTAACTTTCGGGGACTAGCGGGATTTGGTGAGCAGTTCTTC | CATSNFRGLAGFGEQFF
TRBD2 | TRBJ2-7 | TRBV5-1 | NA | TGCGCCAGCAGCCTAGGGACTAGCGGGAGGACCTCATCCTACGAGCAGTACTTC | CASSLGTSGRTSSYEQYF
NA | TRBJ1-1 | TRBV2 | NA | TGTGCCAGCAGTGAATTTGGCAGGGAGGACACTGAAGCTTTCTTT | CASSEFGREDTEAFF
NA | TRBJ1-6 | TRBV28 | NA | TGTGCCAGCAGTTTCCCCACAAGGGGACCCCTCCACTTT | CASSFPTRGPLHF
NA | TRBJ1-2 | TRBV6-2/TRBV6-3 | NA | TGTGCCAGCAGTTACTCGGCTGGCTATGGCTACACCTTC | CASSYSAGYGYTF
TRBD1 | TRBJ1-3 | TRBV7-9 | NA | TGTGCCAGCAGCTTAGGGGGCGGGACAGACGGCTCTGGAAACACCATATATTTT | CASSLGGGTDGSGNTIYF
NA | TRBJ2-7 | TRBV9 | NA | TGTGCCAGCAGCGTAGCCGGGGAGGCCTACGAGCAGTACTTC | CASSVAGEAYEQYF
NA | TRBJ1-2 | TRBV5-5 | once | TGTGCCAGCAGCTCCCGGGGTGACGATGGCTACACCTTC | CASSSRGDDGYTF
TRBD2 | TRBJ2-1 | TRBV9 | NA | TGTGCCAGCAGCATCCGACTAGCGGGCTACAATGAGCAGTTCTTC | CASSIRLAGYNEQFF
NA | TRBJ2-1 | TRBV6-2/TRBV6-3 | NA | TGTGCCAGCAACCCCCTAGCGCGGACCTACAATGAGCAGTTCTTC | CASNPLARTYNEQFF